The rows below give T cell receptor beta chains drawn from one sample of a study of blood T cells in healthy people across ages. TCRdb reprocessed the 5' RACE reads via MiXCR and lists one record per CDR3 protein. The sample holds about 1 million distinct CDR3 sequences, 45% seen once. The sequenced sample consisted of blood. The receptors derive from a woman aged 55-69 years in good health. The CDR3 runs from the conserved cysteine through the conserved F or W. D genes are given only for firm matches. Clone size is shown for a subset of rows, as once, few, many or a class of expanded clone.

v_gene: TRBV27
abundance: NA
d_gene: TRBD1
j_gene: TRBJ2-1
CDR3aa: CASSAIPGTEYEQFF
CDR3nt: TGTGCCAGCAGTGCAATCCCCGGGACAGAATACGAGCAGTTCTTC

v_gene: TRBV2
abundance: NA
d_gene: NA
j_gene: TRBJ2-5
CDR3aa: CASIKMRRFQETQYF
CDR3nt: TGTGCCAGCATCAAAATGCGGCGTTTTCAAGAGACCCAGTACTTC

v_gene: TRBV7-2
abundance: NA
d_gene: TRBD2
j_gene: TRBJ2-3
CDR3aa: CASSTGGRANTDTQYF
CDR3nt: TGTGCCAGCAGCACGGGCGGGAGGGCCAATACAGATACGCAGTATTTT

v_gene: TRBV9
abundance: NA
d_gene: TRBD2
j_gene: TRBJ2-3
CDR3aa: CASATSRLAEGTSTDTQYF
CDR3nt: TGTGCCAGCGCCACCTCCCGACTAGCGGAGGGGACTAGCACAGATACGCAGTATTTT

v_gene: TRBV28
abundance: once
d_gene: TRBD2
j_gene: TRBJ2-1
CDR3aa: CVTPPTPGLAMDEQFF
CDR3nt: TGTGTCACTCCACCAACACCGGGACTAGCGATGGATGAGCAGTTCTTC

v_gene: TRBV5-6
abundance: NA
d_gene: TRBD1
j_gene: TRBJ1-1
CDR3aa: CAKTDRAGNTEAFF
CDR3nt: TGTGCCAAAACGGACAGGGCGGGGAACACTGAAGCTTTCTTT

v_gene: TRBV27
abundance: NA
d_gene: TRBD1
j_gene: TRBJ2-5
CDR3aa: CASSLRGQSFSQETQYF
CDR3nt: TGTGCCAGCAGTTTAAGGGGACAGAGCTTTAGCCAAGAGACCCAGTACTTC

v_gene: TRBV15
abundance: NA
d_gene: TRBD2
j_gene: TRBJ2-1
CDR3aa: CATSRTSGRAWEQFF
CDR3nt: TGTGCCACCAGCAGAACTAGCGGGAGGGCCTGGGAGCAGTTCTTC

v_gene: TRBV7-8
abundance: NA
d_gene: TRBD1
j_gene: TRBJ1-6
CDR3aa: CASSSAPQGVRSPLHF
CDR3nt: TGTGCCAGCAGCTCAGCGCCCCAGGGGGTGAGATCACCCCTCCACTTT

v_gene: TRBV25-1
abundance: few
d_gene: TRBD1
j_gene: TRBJ2-6
CDR3aa: CASSAGTGVASGANVLTF
CDR3nt: TGTGCCAGCAGTGCGGGGACAGGGGTCGCCTCTGGGGCCAACGTCCTGACTTTC

v_gene: TRBV18
abundance: NA
d_gene: NA
j_gene: TRBJ2-2
CDR3aa: CASSLEAGPLFF
CDR3nt: TGTGCCAGCTCACTTGAGGCCGGCCCGCTGTTTTTT

v_gene: TRBV20-1
abundance: NA
d_gene: TRBD1
j_gene: TRBJ2-7
CDR3aa: CSAPDPTGVYEQYF
CDR3nt: TGCAGTGCGCCCGACCCCACAGGGGTCTACGAGCAGTACTTC

v_gene: TRBV4-1
abundance: many
d_gene: NA
j_gene: TRBJ2-5
CDR3aa: CASSQALGTETQYF
CDR3nt: TGCGCCAGCAGCCAAGCGCTGGGGACAGAGACCCAGTACTTC

v_gene: TRBV28
abundance: once
d_gene: TRBD1
j_gene: TRBJ2-7
CDR3aa: CASSFPGQNYEQYF
CDR3nt: TGTGCCAGCAGCTTCCCGGGACAGAACTACGAGCAGTACTTC

v_gene: TRBV20-1
abundance: once
d_gene: NA
j_gene: TRBJ2-2
CDR3aa: CSARDGTYNGELFF
CDR3nt: TGCAGTGCTAGAGATGGGACTTACAACGGGGAGCTGTTTTTT

v_gene: TRBV27
abundance: few
d_gene: NA
j_gene: TRBJ1-2
CDR3aa: CASSLNGRGYGYTF
CDR3nt: TGTGCCAGCAGTTTAAACGGCAGGGGCTATGGCTACACCTTC

v_gene: TRBV3-1
abundance: NA
d_gene: TRBD1
j_gene: TRBJ2-4
CDR3aa: CASSQNRGEQYF
CDR3nt: TGTGCCAGCAGCCAGAACAGGGGAGAGCAGTACTTC

v_gene: TRBV28
abundance: NA
d_gene: NA
j_gene: TRBJ2-2
CDR3aa: CASYRETGELFF
CDR3nt: TGTGCCAGTTACAGGGAGACCGGGGAGCTGTTTTTT

v_gene: TRBV7-8
abundance: NA
d_gene: NA
j_gene: TRBJ2-7
CDR3aa: CASSPRIGGTSYEQYF
CDR3nt: TGTGCCAGCAGCCCCAGGATTGGAGGGACCTCCTACGAGCAGTACTTC

v_gene: TRBV27
abundance: NA
d_gene: NA
j_gene: TRBJ2-7
CDR3aa: CASSPNNSPRGLHYEQYF
CDR3nt: TGTGCCAGCAGTCCCAACAACTCCCCACGGGGACTTCACTACGAGCAGTACTTC

v_gene: TRBV19
abundance: NA
d_gene: NA
j_gene: TRBJ2-1
CDR3aa: CASSTSPGAWNEQFF
CDR3nt: TGTGCCAGTAGTACCAGCCCGGGAGCTTGGAATGAGCAGTTCTTC

v_gene: TRBV18
abundance: NA
d_gene: TRBD2
j_gene: TRBJ2-7
CDR3aa: CASSPFTSGRAPYEQYF
CDR3nt: TGTGCCAGCTCACCGTTCACTAGCGGGAGAGCGCCTTACGAGCAGTACTTC

v_gene: TRBV11-2
abundance: few
d_gene: TRBD1
j_gene: TRBJ2-1
CDR3aa: CASSLRGLGRRDRGWDEQFF
CDR3nt: TGTGCCAGCAGCTTAAGAGGTTTGGGACGCCGGGACAGGGGGTGGGATGAGCAGTTCTTC

v_gene: TRBV11-1
abundance: NA
d_gene: TRBD2
j_gene: TRBJ2-7
CDR3aa: CASSPRALTSGRPWSSYEQYF
CDR3nt: TGTGCCAGCAGCCCGCGGGCCCTGACTAGCGGGAGGCCCTGGAGCTCCTACGAGCAGTACTTC

v_gene: TRBV7-9
abundance: NA
d_gene: NA
j_gene: TRBJ2-5
CDR3aa: CASSLRKGGGGSQETQYF
CDR3nt: TGTGCCAGCAGCTTAAGGAAGGGAGGGGGCGGAAGCCAAGAGACCCAGTACTTC

v_gene: TRBV20-1
abundance: NA
d_gene: NA
j_gene: TRBJ2-7
CDR3aa: CSARIQDGGYEQYF
CDR3nt: TGCAGTGCTAGAATACAGGACGGAGGCTACGAGCAGTACTTC

v_gene: TRBV28
abundance: NA
d_gene: NA
j_gene: TRBJ2-1
CDR3aa: CASSPPQGNEQFF
CDR3nt: TGTGCCAGCAGCCCCCCGCAGGGAAATGAGCAGTTCTTC

v_gene: TRBV7-2
abundance: NA
d_gene: NA
j_gene: TRBJ2-3
CDR3aa: CASSQGLNTDTQYF
CDR3nt: TGTGCCAGCAGCCAGGGATTAAACACAGATACGCAGTATTTT

v_gene: TRBV29-1
abundance: NA
d_gene: NA
j_gene: TRBJ1-1
CDR3aa: CSAQEAGDTEAFF
CDR3nt: TGCAGCGCCCAGGAGGCGGGGGACACTGAAGCTTTCTTT

v_gene: TRBV10-3
abundance: NA
d_gene: TRBD1
j_gene: TRBJ2-7
CDR3aa: CAIRETGSGEQYF
CDR3nt: TGTGCCATCAGGGAGACAGGGTCCGGCGAGCAGTACTTC

v_gene: TRBV5-1
abundance: many
d_gene: TRBD2
j_gene: TRBJ2-7
CDR3aa: CASSSGLAGSYEQYF
CDR3nt: TGTGCCAGCAGCTCCGGACTAGCGGGCTCCTACGAGCAGTACTTC

v_gene: TRBV7-9
abundance: NA
d_gene: NA
j_gene: TRBJ2-7
CDR3aa: CASSSGIGVQYF
CDR3nt: TGTGCCAGCAGCTCGGGGATTGGGGTGCAGTACTTC

v_gene: TRBV6-1
abundance: NA
d_gene: TRBD2
j_gene: TRBJ2-6
CDR3aa: CASSGITSGGGANVLTF
CDR3nt: TGTGCCAGCAGTGGAATTACATCGGGGGGAGGGGCCAACGTCCTGACTTTC

v_gene: TRBV11-1
abundance: NA
d_gene: TRBD2
j_gene: TRBJ2-1
CDR3aa: CASTGTSEYNEQFF
CDR3nt: TGTGCCAGCACCGGGACTAGCGAATACAATGAGCAGTTCTTC

v_gene: TRBV27
abundance: many
d_gene: NA
j_gene: TRBJ2-5
CDR3aa: CASSFRQGGETQYF
CDR3nt: TGTGCCAGCAGTTTCCGACAGGGAGGTGAGACCCAGTACTTC

v_gene: TRBV5-6
abundance: NA
d_gene: NA
j_gene: TRBJ2-1
CDR3aa: CASSLDYPYNEQFF
CDR3nt: TGTGCCAGCAGCCTGGACTACCCCTACAATGAGCAGTTCTTC

v_gene: TRBV29-1
abundance: NA
d_gene: TRBD1
j_gene: TRBJ2-1
CDR3aa: CSARGQGQQFF
CDR3nt: TGCAGCGCCCGGGGACAGGGTCAGCAGTTCTTC

v_gene: TRBV7-9
abundance: NA
d_gene: NA
j_gene: TRBJ1-2
CDR3aa: CASSYAREITNYGYTF
CDR3nt: TGTGCCAGCAGCTACGCCCGGGAAATCACTAACTATGGCTACACCTTC

v_gene: TRBV5-1
abundance: NA
d_gene: TRBD1
j_gene: TRBJ2-6
CDR3aa: CASSLWTGGSGANVLTF
CDR3nt: TGCGCCAGCAGCTTGTGGACAGGTGGCTCTGGGGCCAACGTCCTGACTTTC

v_gene: TRBV15
abundance: NA
d_gene: TRBD2
j_gene: TRBJ2-4
CDR3aa: CATSSSGSDIQYF
CDR3nt: TGTGCCACCAGCAGCAGCGGGAGTGACATTCAGTACTTC

v_gene: TRBV5-1
abundance: once
d_gene: NA
j_gene: TRBJ2-1
CDR3aa: CASSWENNEQFF
CDR3nt: TGCGCCAGCAGCTGGGAGAACAATGAGCAGTTCTTC

v_gene: TRBV9
abundance: NA
d_gene: TRBD2
j_gene: TRBJ2-1
CDR3aa: CASSVPLAGIYNEQFF
CDR3nt: TGTGCCAGCAGCGTACCCCTAGCGGGGATTTACAATGAGCAGTTCTTC

v_gene: TRBV20-1
abundance: few
d_gene: TRBD1
j_gene: TRBJ1-1
CDR3aa: CSAWGQLNTEAFF
CDR3nt: TGCAGTGCCTGGGGACAGCTGAACACTGAAGCTTTCTTT

v_gene: TRBV5-6
abundance: few
d_gene: NA
j_gene: TRBJ2-1
CDR3aa: CASSLGGRIEQFF
CDR3nt: TGTGCCAGCAGCTTGGGTGGACGTATTGAGCAGTTCTTC

v_gene: TRBV7-9
abundance: NA
d_gene: NA
j_gene: TRBJ2-1
CDR3aa: CASSTETDEQFF
CDR3nt: TGTGCCAGCAGTACCGAGACAGATGAGCAGTTCTTC

v_gene: TRBV10-3
abundance: NA
d_gene: NA
j_gene: TRBJ2-7
CDR3aa: CAISDGAEQVYYEQYF
CDR3nt: TGTGCCATCAGTGACGGAGCGGAACAAGTATACTACGAGCAGTACTTC

v_gene: TRBV5-1
abundance: few
d_gene: NA
j_gene: TRBJ2-1
CDR3aa: CASSSTSYNEQFF
CDR3nt: TGCGCCAGCAGCTCTACTAGCTACAATGAGCAGTTCTTC

v_gene: TRBV20-1
abundance: NA
d_gene: NA
j_gene: TRBJ1-2
CDR3aa: CSARHEVLGRAGYTF
CDR3nt: TGCAGTGCTAGACATGAAGTCCTGGGACGGGCGGGCTACACCTTC

v_gene: TRBV3-1
abundance: NA
d_gene: TRBD2
j_gene: TRBJ2-7
CDR3aa: CASSQALAGFLTYEQYF
CDR3nt: TGTGCCAGCAGCCAAGCACTAGCGGGATTCCTCACCTACGAGCAGTACTTC

v_gene: TRBV6-1
abundance: NA
d_gene: NA
j_gene: TRBJ2-7
CDR3aa: CASSESEDYEQYF
CDR3nt: TGTGCCAGCAGTGAAAGTGAAGATTACGAGCAGTACTTC

v_gene: TRBV4-2
abundance: few
d_gene: NA
j_gene: TRBJ2-7
CDR3aa: CASSPQDNLAYEQYF
CDR3nt: TGTGCCAGCAGCCCCCAGGACAACCTCGCCTACGAGCAGTACTTC

v_gene: TRBV12-3/TRBV12-4
abundance: NA
d_gene: TRBD1
j_gene: TRBJ1-2
CDR3aa: CATWDRSNYGYTF
CDR3nt: TGTGCCACGTGGGACAGATCTAACTATGGCTACACCTTC